Listed below are T cell receptor beta chains from one sample, sequenced in a study of blood T cell repertoires in COVID-19. Profiling relied on immunoSEQ multiplex PCR, and the TCRdb table lists in-frame clones only, not all of them. The sample consists of some 670,000 clones, 90% of them appearing once. The sample taken for sequencing was peripheral blood. These receptors all stem from a woman between 18 and 29 years old with acute or convalescent COVID-19. The CDR3 runs from the conserved cysteine through the conserved F or W.

J gene	V gene	CDR3 length	CDR3 protein
TRBJ2-6	TRBV5-6	15	CASSRGQSGANVLTF
TRBJ1-5	TRBV9	14	CASSPRGTNQPQHF
TRBJ1-2	TRBV6-2/TRBV6-3	13	CASSYGRYYGYTF
TRBJ2-2	TRBV11-3	14	CASSLGTFTGELFF
TRBJ1-1	TRBV2	14	CASSARALNTEAFF
TRBJ1-2	TRBV19	13	CASSMGGTYGYTF
TRBJ1-2	TRBV6-5	12	CASRGSGMGYTF
TRBJ2-1	TRBV28	17	CASSLTSGGRSWNEQFF
TRBJ1-1	TRBV6-5	11	CATNIMGQAFF
TRBJ1-6	TRBV30	16	CAWSGTGGPYNSPLHF
TRBJ2-1	TRBV4-3	20	CASSQRVVSEEGAPNNEQFF
TRBJ1-1	TRBV18	14	CASSLTGWDTEAFF
TRBJ1-5	TRBV10-3	14	CAISPGGGREPQHF
TRBJ1-2	TRBV9	14	CASSVDGGDYGYTF
TRBJ2-1	TRBV4-1	12	CASSQVAGATFF
TRBJ2-2	TRBV24-1	14	CATSDFLESGELFF
TRBJ1-6	TRBV4-1	15	CASSQDRSYNSPLHF
TRBJ1-1	TRBV7-9	17	CASSFSTAGRPNTEAFF
TRBJ1-2	TRBV28	12	CASSALGGGYTF
TRBJ2-7	TRBV4-1	15	CASSLATGAVYEQYF
TRBJ1-6	TRBV11-2	15	CASSPDRGGHSPLHF
TRBJ1-5	TRBV2	16	CASSFADRDSNQPQHF
TRBJ1-1	TRBV3-1/TRBV3-2	11	CASSQGAQTFF
TRBJ1-1	TRBV29-1	13	CSALSGLNTEAFF
TRBJ1-2	TRBV9	16	CASSSRDTWSNYGYTF
TRBJ2-7	TRBV7-8	13	CASNNRSSYEQYF
TRBJ1-1	TRBV5-1	14	CASSLRQGNTEAFF
TRBJ1-6	TRBV5-1	14	CASSLAGQGASLHF
TRBJ2-2	TRBV7-2	19	CASSLQAIGGATNTGELFF
TRBJ2-7	TRBV4-1	14	CASSQEQGSYEQYF
TRBJ1-2	TRBV28	16	CASSFRWAPGNYGYTF
TRBJ2-3	TRBV9	16	CASSVGGGPTTDTQYF
TRBJ1-1	TRBV7-9	16	CASSFPNGGTDTEAFF
TRBJ1-6	TRBV4-2	19	CASSPDRGDHINGISPLHF
TRBJ1-1	TRBV19	16	CASSIPRPTASTEAFF
TRBJ2-1	TRBV9	15	CASSLEGTGDNEQFF